One and the same sample provided the 10 T cell receptor beta chains below, sequenced in a study of blood T cells in healthy people across ages. A second PCR, run for about 6 to 11 cycles, used a sample-barcoded 5' primer plus a J-beta primer mix. TCRdb re-called the 5' RACE reads with MiXCR, one entry per CDR3 protein. There are hundreds of thousands of distinct CDR3 sequences in the sample; 20% to 30% occur only once, and around 3% lies in the top ten. These records were also assigned to another study, of T cells of mothers and their children.

Sequenced: blood. Source of these receptors: a boy between 10 and 17 years old in good health.

CDR3 region: CASSPLSGGGLTDTQYF. Written as DNA, the CDR3 is TGTGCCAGCAGCCCTCTCAGCGGCGGCGGATTGACAGATACGCAGTATTTT. The genes are TRBV7-2 and TRBJ2-3; a possible D gene is TRBD2 (5 bases). This CDR3 spans 17 amino acids. Germline V gene lookup returns CDR1 SGHTA and CDR2 FQGNSA. V lost 5 bases and J lost 3, with 21 bases in between.

V is TRBV29-1 and J is TRBJ1-3, with 9 bases matching TRBD1. The trim removed 6 bases at V and 7 bases at J, leaving 7 bases unmatched. The V gene's germline CDR1 is SQVTM and CDR2 ANQGSEA. The CDR3 has 13 amino acids. CDR3 sequence: CSVVQDRGNTIYF. DNA of the CDR3: TGCAGCGTCGTCCAGGACAGGGGCAACACCATATATTTT. The full variable domain, with the rest looked up from reference TRBV29-1 and TRBJ1-3, is SAVISQKPSRDICQRGTSLTIQCQVDSQVTMMFWYRQQPGQSLTLIATANQGSEATYESGFVIDKFPISRPNLTFSTLTVSNMSPEDSSIYLCSVVQDRGNTIYFGEGSWLTVV.

The gene calls are TRBV29-1 and TRBJ2-7; the D is unclear. Looked up from germline, CDR1 is SQVTM and CDR2 is ANQGSEA. The CDR3 extends over 14 amino acids. Deletions cut 0 bases from V and 2 bases from J, with 11 bases between. The CDR3 nucleotides are TGCAGCGTTGAAGATCGGTCCCCAACCTACGAGCAGTACTTC. It specifies CSVEDRSPTYEQYF.

The sample holds a few counts of this clonotype. This chain joins TRBV4-1 and TRBJ2-7; D gene unclear. Germline CDR1 reads MGHRA; CDR2 reads YSYEKL. The germline V and J ends were trimmed by 0 bases and 3 bases, with 9 bases remaining between them. This CDR3 is 14 amino acids long. The CDR3 DNA is TGCGCCAGCAGCCAAGAGTTGGCGAGCTACGAGCAGTACTTC. It translates to CASSQELASYEQYF.

The CDR3 spells CASSYKGPSELNEQFF. The DNA for the CDR3 is TGTGCCAGCAGTTACAAAGGGCCGAGCGAGCTAAATGAGCAGTTCTTC. The J gene is TRBJ2-5, the V gene TRBV6-5; D remains ambiguous. The end of the DNA is better explained by TRBJ2-1, so the J call may be wrong. This CDR3 has 16 amino acids. Looked up from germline, CDR1 is MNHEY and CDR2 is SVGAGI.

V is TRBV20-1 and J is TRBJ2-6; TRBD2 might be the D (6 bases). The CDR3 length is 15 residues. Between the trimmed V and J ends, which lost 6 bases and 0 bases, there was a span of 12 bases. Per germline, CDR1 DFQATT and CDR2 SNEGSKA (reference sequence). The CDR3 DNA follows: TGCAGTGCACTGGAGGGCTTCTCTGGGGCCAACGTCCTGACTTTC. It is translated as CSALEGFSGANVLTF.

This clonotype was seen a few times. CDR3 region: CASSPGPTNGYF. The DNA of the CDR3 is TGTGCCAGCTCACCAGGGCCAACCAATGGGTACTTC. The chain has TRBV18 and TRBJ2-4; D not resolved. This CDR3 is built from 12 residues. Trimming took 2 bases from V and 15 from J, leaving 14 bases between them. The germline V gene has CDR1 KGHSH and CDR2 LQKENI.

The chain is built from TRBV20-1 and TRBJ1-2; no reliable D call. The V end was cut by 2 bases, the J end by 12 bases, with 19 bases between. Germline values: CDR1 DFQATT, CDR2 SNEGSKA (reference sequence). The CDR3 totals 13 residues. The CDR3 here is CSARIESIRDNTF. Written as DNA, the CDR3 is TGCAGTGCTAGAATCGAAAGCATCCGGGATAACACCTTC.

The genes are TRBV7-9 and TRBJ2-5, with D perhaps TRBD1 (6 bases). The J call may not be correct, given that the DNA end is closer to TRBJ2-7. The CDR3 loop spans 15 amino acids. Per germline, CDR1 SEHNR and CDR2 FQNEAQ (reference sequence). The CDR3 is CASSFQGQNRYEQYF. Here the CDR3 DNA reads TGTGCCAGCAGCTTTCAGGGGCAGAACCGCTACGAGCAGTACTTC.

On this clonotype: At one boundary the junction diverges from the germline segment, which might be a read error. This chain links TRBV27 with TRBJ2-1; D might be TRBD2 (6 bases). Germline CDR1 and CDR2: MNHEY and SMNVEV (reference sequence). The CDR3 consists of 13 residues. The CDR3 DNA is TGTGCCAGCACCGGGGGATACGGGAATGAGCAGCTCTTC. Protein product: CASTGGYGNEQLF.